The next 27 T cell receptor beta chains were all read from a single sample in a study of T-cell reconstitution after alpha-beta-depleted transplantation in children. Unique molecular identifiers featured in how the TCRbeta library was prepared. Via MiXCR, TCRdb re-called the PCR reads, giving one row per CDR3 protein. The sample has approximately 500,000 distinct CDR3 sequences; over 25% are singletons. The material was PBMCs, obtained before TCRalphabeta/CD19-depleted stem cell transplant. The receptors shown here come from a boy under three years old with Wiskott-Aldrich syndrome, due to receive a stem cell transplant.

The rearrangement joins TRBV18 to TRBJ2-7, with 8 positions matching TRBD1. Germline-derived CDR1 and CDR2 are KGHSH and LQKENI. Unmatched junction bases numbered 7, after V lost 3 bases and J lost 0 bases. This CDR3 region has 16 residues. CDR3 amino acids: CASSPRDRIYSYEQYF. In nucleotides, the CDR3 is TGTGCCAGCTCACCTCGGGACAGGATCTACTCCTACGAGCAGTACTTC. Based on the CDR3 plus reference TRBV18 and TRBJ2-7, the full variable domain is NAGVMQNPRHLVRRRGQEARLRCSPMKGHSHVYWYRQLPEEGLKFMVYLQKENIIDESGMPKERFSAEFPKEGPSILRIQQVVRGDSAAYFCASSPRDRIYSYEQYFGPGTRLTVT.

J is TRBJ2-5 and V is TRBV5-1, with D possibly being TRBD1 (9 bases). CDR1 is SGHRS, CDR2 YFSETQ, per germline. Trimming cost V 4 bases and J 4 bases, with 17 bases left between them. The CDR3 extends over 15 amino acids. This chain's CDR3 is CASSLSGTGLETQYF. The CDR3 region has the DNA TGCGCCAGCAGCCTTAGCGGGACAGGGTTAGAGACCCAGTACTTC.

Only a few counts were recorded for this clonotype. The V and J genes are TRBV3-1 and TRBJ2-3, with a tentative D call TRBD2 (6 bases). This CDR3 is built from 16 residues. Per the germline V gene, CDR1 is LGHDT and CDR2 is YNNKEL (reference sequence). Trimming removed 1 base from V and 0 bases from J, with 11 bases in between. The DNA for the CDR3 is TGTGCCAGCAGCCAAGCAGGAGGGCTAAGCACAGATACGCAGTATTTT. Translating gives CASSQAGGLSTDTQYF.

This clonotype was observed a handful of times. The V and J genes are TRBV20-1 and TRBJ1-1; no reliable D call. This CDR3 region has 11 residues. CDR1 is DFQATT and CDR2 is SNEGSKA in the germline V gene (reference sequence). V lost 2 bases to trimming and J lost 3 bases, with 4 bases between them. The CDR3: CSARKYTEAFF. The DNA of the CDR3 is TGCAGTGCTAGAAAATACACTGAAGCTTTCTTT.

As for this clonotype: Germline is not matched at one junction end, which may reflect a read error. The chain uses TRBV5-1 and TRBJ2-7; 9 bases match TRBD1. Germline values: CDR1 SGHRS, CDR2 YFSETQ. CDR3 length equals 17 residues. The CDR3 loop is CAISEGDRGFGSYEQYF. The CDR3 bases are TGCGCCATCAGCGAAGGAGACAGGGGGTTTGGATCCTACGAGCAGTACTTC.

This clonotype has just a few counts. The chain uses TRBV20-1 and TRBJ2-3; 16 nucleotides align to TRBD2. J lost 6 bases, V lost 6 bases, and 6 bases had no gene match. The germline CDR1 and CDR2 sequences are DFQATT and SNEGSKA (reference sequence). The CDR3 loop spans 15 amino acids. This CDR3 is CSASGTSGRVDTQYF. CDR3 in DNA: TGCAGTGCATCCGGGACTAGCGGGAGGGTCGATACGCAGTATTTT.

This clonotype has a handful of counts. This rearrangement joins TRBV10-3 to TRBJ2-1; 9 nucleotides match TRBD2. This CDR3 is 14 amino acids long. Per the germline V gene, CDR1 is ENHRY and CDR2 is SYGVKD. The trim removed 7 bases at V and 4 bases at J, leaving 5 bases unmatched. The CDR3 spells CAINLAGIYNEQFF. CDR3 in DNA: TGTGCCATCAATCTAGCGGGGATATACAATGAGCAGTTCTTC.

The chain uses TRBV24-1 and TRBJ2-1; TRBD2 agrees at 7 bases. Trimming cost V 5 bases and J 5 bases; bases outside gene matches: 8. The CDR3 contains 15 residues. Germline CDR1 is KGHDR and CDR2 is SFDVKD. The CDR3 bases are TGTGCCACCAGTGCTGCGGGAGTAAAGGACAATGAGCAGTTCTTC. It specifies CATSAAGVKDNEQFF.

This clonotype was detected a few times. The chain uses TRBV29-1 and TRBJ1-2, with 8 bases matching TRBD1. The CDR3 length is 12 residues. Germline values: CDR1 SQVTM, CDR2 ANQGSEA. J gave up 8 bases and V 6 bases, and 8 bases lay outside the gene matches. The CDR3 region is CSVESPGGGYTF. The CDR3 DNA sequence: TGCAGCGTCGAGTCCCCAGGGGGCGGCTACACCTTC.

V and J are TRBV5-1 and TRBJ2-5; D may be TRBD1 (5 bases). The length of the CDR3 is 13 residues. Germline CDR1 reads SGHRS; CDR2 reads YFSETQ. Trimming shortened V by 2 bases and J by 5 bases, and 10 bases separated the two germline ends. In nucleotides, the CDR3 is TGCGCCAGCAGCTTCAGGGATTGGGAGACCCAGTACTTC. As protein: CASSFRDWETQYF.

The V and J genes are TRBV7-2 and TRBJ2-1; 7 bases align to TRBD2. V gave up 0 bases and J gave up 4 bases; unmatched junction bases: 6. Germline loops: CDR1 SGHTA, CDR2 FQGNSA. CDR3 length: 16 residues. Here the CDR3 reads CASSLAPGTTYNEQFF. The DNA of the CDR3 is TGTGCCAGCAGCTTAGCGCCGGGGACTACTTACAATGAGCAGTTCTTC.

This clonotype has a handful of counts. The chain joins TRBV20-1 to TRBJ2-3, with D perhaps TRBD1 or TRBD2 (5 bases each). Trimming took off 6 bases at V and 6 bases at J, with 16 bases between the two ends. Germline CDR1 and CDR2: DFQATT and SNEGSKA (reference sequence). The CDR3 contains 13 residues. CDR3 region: CSAPAVWGDTQYF. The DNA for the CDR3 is TGCAGTGCCCCGGCCGTCTGGGGGGATACGCAGTATTTT.

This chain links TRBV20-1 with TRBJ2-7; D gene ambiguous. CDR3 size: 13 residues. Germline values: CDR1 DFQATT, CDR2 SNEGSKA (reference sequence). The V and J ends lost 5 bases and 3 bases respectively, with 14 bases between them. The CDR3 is CSAADQRLYEQYF. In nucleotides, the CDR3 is TGCAGTGCTGCTGACCAAAGACTCTACGAGCAGTACTTC.

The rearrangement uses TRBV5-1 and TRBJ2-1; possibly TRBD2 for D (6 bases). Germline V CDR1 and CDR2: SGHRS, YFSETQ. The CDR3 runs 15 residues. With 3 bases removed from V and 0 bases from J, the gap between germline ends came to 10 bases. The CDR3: CASSSGDSSYNEQFF. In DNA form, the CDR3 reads TGCGCCAGCAGCTCGGGGGATAGCTCCTACAATGAGCAGTTCTTC.

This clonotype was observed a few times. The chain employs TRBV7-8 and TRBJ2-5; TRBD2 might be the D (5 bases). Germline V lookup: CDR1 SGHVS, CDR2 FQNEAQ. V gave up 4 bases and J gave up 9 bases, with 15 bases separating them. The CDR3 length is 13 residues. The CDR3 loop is CASSSEASGSQYF. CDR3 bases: TGTGCCAGCAGCTCAGAAGCGTCGGGGTCCCAGTACTTC.

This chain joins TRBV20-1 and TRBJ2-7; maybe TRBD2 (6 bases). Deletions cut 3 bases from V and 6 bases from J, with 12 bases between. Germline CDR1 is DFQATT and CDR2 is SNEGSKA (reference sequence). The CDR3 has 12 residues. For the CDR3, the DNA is TGCAGTGCTAGCGGGGGAGAGGGCGAGCAGTACTTC. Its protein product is CSASGGEGEQYF.

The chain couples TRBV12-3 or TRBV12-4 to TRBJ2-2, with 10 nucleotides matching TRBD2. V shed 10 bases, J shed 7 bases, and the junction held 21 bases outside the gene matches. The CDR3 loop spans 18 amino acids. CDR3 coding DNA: TGTGCCACTACCCGCCGGGGGACCAGCGGGAGGGCCGTCGGGGAGCTGTTTTTT. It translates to CATTRRGTSGRAVGELFF.

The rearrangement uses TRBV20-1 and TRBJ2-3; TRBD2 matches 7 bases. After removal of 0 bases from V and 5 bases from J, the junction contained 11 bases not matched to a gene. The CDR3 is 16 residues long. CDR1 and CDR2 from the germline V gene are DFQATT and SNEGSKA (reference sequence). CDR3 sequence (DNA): TGCAGTGCTAGAGATACCTTTCCGGGCGGGAGAGATACGCAGTATTTT. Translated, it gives CSARDTFPGGRDTQYF.

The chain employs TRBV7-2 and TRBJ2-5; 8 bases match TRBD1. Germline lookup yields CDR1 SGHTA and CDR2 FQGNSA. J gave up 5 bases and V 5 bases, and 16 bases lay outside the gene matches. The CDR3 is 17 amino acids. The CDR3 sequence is CASSRKAGGTVYETQYF. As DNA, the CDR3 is TGTGCCAGCAGCAGAAAGGCAGGGGGCACAGTATATGAGACCCAGTACTTC.

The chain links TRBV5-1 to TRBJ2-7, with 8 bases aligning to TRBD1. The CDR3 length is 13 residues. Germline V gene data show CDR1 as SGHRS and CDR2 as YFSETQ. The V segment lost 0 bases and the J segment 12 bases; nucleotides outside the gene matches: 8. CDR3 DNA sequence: TGCGCCAGCAGCTTGGGGGGACAGGTCACTTTGTACTTC. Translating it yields CASSLGGQVTLYF.

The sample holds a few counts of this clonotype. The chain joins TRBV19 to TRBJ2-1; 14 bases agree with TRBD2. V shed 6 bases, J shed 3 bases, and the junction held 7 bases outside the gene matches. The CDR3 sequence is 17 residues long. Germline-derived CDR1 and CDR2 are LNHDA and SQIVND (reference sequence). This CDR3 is CASSSGGLAGDYNEQFF. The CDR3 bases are TGTGCCAGTAGCTCGGGGGGACTAGCGGGAGACTACAATGAGCAGTTCTTC. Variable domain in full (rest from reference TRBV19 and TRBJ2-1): DGGITQSPKYLFRKEGQNVTLSCEQNLNHDAMYWYRQDPGQGLRLIYYSQIVNDFQKGDIAEGYSVSREKKESFPLTVTSAQKNPTAFYLCASSSGGLAGDYNEQFFGPGTRLTVL.

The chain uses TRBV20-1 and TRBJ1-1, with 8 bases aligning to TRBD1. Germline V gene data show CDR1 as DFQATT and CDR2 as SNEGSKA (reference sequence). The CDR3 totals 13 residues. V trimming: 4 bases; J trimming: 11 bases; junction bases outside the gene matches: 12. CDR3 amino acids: CSAMSGQVMEAFF. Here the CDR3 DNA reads TGCAGTGCTATGTCGGGACAGGTAATGGAGGCTTTCTTT.

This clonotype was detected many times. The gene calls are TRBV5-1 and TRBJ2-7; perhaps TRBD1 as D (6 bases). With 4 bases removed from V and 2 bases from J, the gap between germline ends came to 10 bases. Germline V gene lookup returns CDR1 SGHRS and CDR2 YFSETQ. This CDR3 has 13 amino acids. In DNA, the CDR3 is TGCGCCAGCAGCCCCGGGACAACCTACGAGCAGTACTTC. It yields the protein CASSPGTTYEQYF.

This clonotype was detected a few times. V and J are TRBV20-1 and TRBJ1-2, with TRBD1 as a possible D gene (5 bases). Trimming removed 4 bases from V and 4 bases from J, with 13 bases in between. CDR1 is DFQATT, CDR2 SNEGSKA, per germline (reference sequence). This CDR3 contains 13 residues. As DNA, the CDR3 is TGCAGTGCTACGGGGGTAGGAGGCTATGGCTACACCTTC. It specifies CSATGVGGYGYTF.

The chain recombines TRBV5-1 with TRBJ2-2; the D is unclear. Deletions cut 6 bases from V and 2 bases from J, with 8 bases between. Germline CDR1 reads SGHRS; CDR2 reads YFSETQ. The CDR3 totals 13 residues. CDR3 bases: TGCGCCAGCACCCTCTATAACACCGGGGAGCTGTTTTTT. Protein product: CASTLYNTGELFF.

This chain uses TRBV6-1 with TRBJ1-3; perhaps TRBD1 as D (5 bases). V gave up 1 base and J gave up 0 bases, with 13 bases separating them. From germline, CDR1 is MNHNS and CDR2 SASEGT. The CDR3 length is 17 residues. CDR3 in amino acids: CASSEGSGRDSGNTIYF. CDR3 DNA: TGTGCCAGCAGTGAAGGCTCGGGACGGGACTCTGGAAACACCATATATTTT.

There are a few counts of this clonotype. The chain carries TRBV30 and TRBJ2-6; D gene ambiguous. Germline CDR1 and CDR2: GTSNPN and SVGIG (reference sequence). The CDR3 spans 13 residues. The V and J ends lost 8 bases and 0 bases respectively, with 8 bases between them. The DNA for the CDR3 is TGTGCCCACCGGGTCTCTGGGGCCAACGTCCTGACTTTC. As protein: CAHRVSGANVLTF.